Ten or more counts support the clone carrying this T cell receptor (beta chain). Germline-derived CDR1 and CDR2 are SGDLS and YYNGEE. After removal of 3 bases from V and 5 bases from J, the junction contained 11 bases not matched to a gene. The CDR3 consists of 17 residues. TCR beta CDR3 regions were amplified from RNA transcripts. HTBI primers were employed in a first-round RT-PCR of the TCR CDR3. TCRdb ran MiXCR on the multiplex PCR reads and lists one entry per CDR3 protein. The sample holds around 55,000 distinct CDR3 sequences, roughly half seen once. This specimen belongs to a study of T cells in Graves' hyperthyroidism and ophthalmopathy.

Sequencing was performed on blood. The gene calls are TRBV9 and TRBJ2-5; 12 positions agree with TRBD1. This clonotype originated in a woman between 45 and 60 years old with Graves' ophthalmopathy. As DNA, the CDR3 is TGTGCCAGCAGCGCGGACGGGACAGGGGGCAGTGGGGAGACCCAGTACTTC. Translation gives CASSADGTGGSGETQYF. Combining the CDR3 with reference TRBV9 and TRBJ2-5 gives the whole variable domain DSGVTQTPKHLITATGQRVTLRCSPRSGDLSVYWYQQSLDQGLQFLIQYYNGEERAKGNILERFSAQQFPDLHSELNLSSLELGDSALYFCASSADGTGGSGETQYFGPGTRLLVL.